The 5 T cell receptor beta chains listed next were all sequenced from one sample in a study of T cell responses to AZD1222 COVID-19 vaccine (dated by TCRdb to 2020 to 2022). The sample's time point label, decoded: baseline before first vaccination. The library was made by the immunoSEQ multiplex PCR assay. TCRdb obtained this table from immuneACCESS and retained in-frame rearrangements with V and J assigned. These tables miss some clones; where compared with another copy, unresolved V genes account for less than half of the shortfall, and the remainder is unexplained. For this sample the table gives 130,000 or so clones, of which about nine tenths were detected only once. The top ten clonotypes cover 6.9% of the sample. The material was peripheral blood, obtained on day 0 of AZD1222 vaccination. The receptors derive from an adult in good health.

This clone was seen only once. The chain is built from TRBV5-1 and TRBJ1-1; D unresolved. Looked up from germline, CDR1 is SGHRS and CDR2 is YFSETQ. V was shortened by 3 bases and J by 0 bases, with 12 bases between the two germline ends. The CDR3 has 15 residues. CDR3 nucleotide sequence: TGCGCCAGCAGCTCCAGTGTTAACATGAACACTGAAGCTTTCTTT. It encodes CASSSSVNMNTEAFF.

This clone has a handful of counts. The chain is built from TRBV3-1 (or the pseudogene TRBV3-2) and TRBJ2-2; possibly TRBD2 for D (5 bases). The CDR3 is 14 residues long. CDR1 is LGHDT and CDR2 is YNNKEL in the germline V gene (reference sequence). Trimming removed 5 bases from V and 5 bases from J, with 12 bases in between. CDR3 bases: TGTGCCAGCAGCGCCCCCGGGGAAACCGGGGAGCTGTTTTTT. Amino acids: CASSAPGETGELFF.

V usage is TRBV30 and J usage is TRBJ1-5; D ambiguous. V lost 0 bases and J 6 bases, leaving 9 bases between the germline ends. The CDR3 extends over 13 amino acids. CDR1 and CDR2 (germline): GTSNPN, SVGIG (reference sequence). DNA of the CDR3: TGTGCCTGGAGTGTACAAGACCTTCAGCCCCAGCATTTT. Protein: CAWSVQDLQPQHF.

The rearrangement links TRBV28 to TRBJ2-3, with 9 nucleotides matching TRBD2. CDR1 and CDR2 from the germline V gene are MDHEN and SYDVKM. The CDR3 runs 18 residues. The ends lost 6 bases at V and 0 bases at J; junction bases unmatched: 13. The CDR3 is CASRRGSGGIASTDTQYF. The DNA for the CDR3 is TGTGCCAGCAGGAGGGGGAGCGGGGGGATTGCTAGCACAGATACGCAGTATTTT. The whole variable domain, remainder taken from reference TRBV28 and TRBJ2-3, is DVKVTQSSRYLVKRTGEKVFLECVQDMDHENMFWYRQDPGLGLRLIYFSYDVKMKEKGDIPEGYSVSREKKERFSLILESASTNQTSMYLCASRRGSGGIASTDTQYFGPGTRLTVL.

V gene TRBV13 combines with J gene TRBJ2-7, with 8 nucleotides matching TRBD2. CDR1 and CDR2 (germline): PRHDT, FYEKMQ (reference sequence). V lost 3 bases to trimming and J lost 2 bases; unmatched junction nucleotides: 6. The CDR3 is 15 residues long. The CDR3 nucleotides are TGTGCCAGCAGCTTTCCGAGCGGGGGCACCTACGAGCAGTACTTC. Protein product: CASSFPSGGTYEQYF.